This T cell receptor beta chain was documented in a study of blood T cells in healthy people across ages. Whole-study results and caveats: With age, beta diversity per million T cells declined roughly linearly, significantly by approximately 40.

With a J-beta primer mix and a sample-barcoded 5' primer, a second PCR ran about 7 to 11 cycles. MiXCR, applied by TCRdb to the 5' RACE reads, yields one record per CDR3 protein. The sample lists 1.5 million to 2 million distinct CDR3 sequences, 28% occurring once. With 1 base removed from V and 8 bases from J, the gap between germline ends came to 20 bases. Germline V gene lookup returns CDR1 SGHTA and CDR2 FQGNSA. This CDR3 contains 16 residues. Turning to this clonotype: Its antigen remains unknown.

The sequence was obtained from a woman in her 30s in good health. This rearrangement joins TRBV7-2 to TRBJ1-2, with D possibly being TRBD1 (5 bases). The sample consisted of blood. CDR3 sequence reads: CASSLVMGRERDGYTF. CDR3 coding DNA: TGTGCCAGCAGCTTAGTAATGGGCAGGGAAAGGGACGGCTACACCTTC.